The 9 T cell receptor beta chains in this list originate from one sample, sequenced in a study of blood T cells in healthy people across ages. The second PCR ran roughly 6 to 11 cycles with a sample-barcoded 5' primer and J-beta primers. Each CDR3 protein is one row after TCRdb ran MiXCR on the 5' RACE reads. The data show 650,000 to 900,000 distinct CDR3 sequences, about 59% seen once. The sequencing input was blood. These receptors were collected from a man aged 30 to 45 in good health.

This clonotype was detected only a few times. The chain recombines TRBV20-1 with TRBJ2-1; D gene uncertain. This CDR3 comprises 15 residues. The V gene lost 5 bases and the J gene lost 0 bases, with 14 bases spanning the gap. Germline V gene data show CDR1 as DFQATT and CDR2 as SNEGSKA (reference sequence). CDR3 bases: TGCAGTGCTCGCAGACTCGCTAACTCCTACAATGAGCAGTTCTTC. Translating gives CSARRLANSYNEQFF.

The genes are TRBV20-1 and TRBJ1-4; D gene ambiguous. The CDR3 covers 14 residues. V was clipped by 2 bases and J by 8 bases, with 15 bases between them. The V gene's germline CDR1 is DFQATT and CDR2 SNEGSKA (reference sequence). For the CDR3, the DNA is TGCAGTGCTAGATCGAACCAAGGATCAGAAAAACTGTTTTTT. This encodes CSARSNQGSEKLFF.

The chain is built from TRBV12-3 or TRBV12-4 and TRBJ1-6; D is uncertain. CDR3 size: 15 residues. The V end was cut by 1 base, the J end by 7 bases, with 11 bases between. CDR3 bases: TGTGCCAGCAGTTTAGGTAGGCTCCTGAATTCACCCCTCCACTTT. Translating gives CASSLGRLLNSPLHF.

V is TRBV18 and J is TRBJ2-7; 7 bases match TRBD2. Per the germline V gene, CDR1 is KGHSH and CDR2 is LQKENI. The trim removed 1 base at V and 4 bases at J, leaving 1 base unmatched. The CDR3 spans 13 residues. CDR3 residues: CASSPREGYEQYF. CDR3 in DNA: TGTGCCAGCTCACCACGGGAGGGGTACGAGCAGTACTTC.

V is TRBV29-1 and J is TRBJ2-5; a possible D gene is TRBD1 (5 bases). This CDR3 comprises 13 residues. Germline lookup yields CDR1 SQVTM and CDR2 ANQGSEA. The ends were cut back, 3 bases at V and 4 bases at J, with 12 bases in the middle. In DNA form, the CDR3 reads TGCAGCGTTGACGGCAGGGTCGGAGAGACCCAGTACTTC. It encodes CSVDGRVGETQYF.

The V gene is TRBV11-1, the J gene TRBJ1-2, with unresolved D. In germline, CDR1 is SGHAT, CDR2 FQDESV (reference sequence). This CDR3 is built from 13 residues. Trimming removed 5 bases at V and 8 bases at J, with 15 bases between. The CDR3 spells CASSLVGPGGYTF. The CDR3 region has the DNA TGTGCCAGCAGCCTAGTGGGTCCGGGCGGCTACACCTTC.

Only a few counts were recorded for this clonotype. The chain has TRBV4-3 and TRBJ2-4; D is possibly TRBD1 or TRBD2 (5 bases each). CDR1 and CDR2 from the germline V gene are LGHNA and YSLEER. This CDR3 is built from 17 residues. V was clipped by 1 base and J by 1 base, with 14 bases between them. CDR3 coding DNA: TGCGCCAGCAGCCAAGTAGCCGGGGCGGTCGCCAAAAACATTCAGTACTTC. It codes for CASSQVAGAVAKNIQYF.

This clonotype was seen only a few times. V and J are TRBV5-1 and TRBJ1-2, with 7 bases fitting TRBD1. Unmatched junction bases numbered 9, after V lost 7 bases and J lost 3 bases. This CDR3 has 14 amino acids. The germline CDR1 and CDR2 sequences are SGHRS and YFSETQ. The CDR3 sequence: CASQGTDQYYGYTF. The CDR3 DNA reads as TGCGCCAGCCAAGGGACAGACCAATACTATGGCTACACCTTC.

The J gene is TRBJ1-2, the V gene TRBV6-2 or TRBV6-3, with 7 bases matching TRBD1. V gave up 6 bases and J gave up 8 bases; unmatched junction bases: 6. This CDR3 has 12 amino acids. CDR1 and CDR2 from the germline V gene are MNHEY and SVGEGT. This CDR3 reads CASSETGRGYTF. DNA of the CDR3: TGTGCCAGCAGCGAGACAGGGCGCGGCTACACCTTC.